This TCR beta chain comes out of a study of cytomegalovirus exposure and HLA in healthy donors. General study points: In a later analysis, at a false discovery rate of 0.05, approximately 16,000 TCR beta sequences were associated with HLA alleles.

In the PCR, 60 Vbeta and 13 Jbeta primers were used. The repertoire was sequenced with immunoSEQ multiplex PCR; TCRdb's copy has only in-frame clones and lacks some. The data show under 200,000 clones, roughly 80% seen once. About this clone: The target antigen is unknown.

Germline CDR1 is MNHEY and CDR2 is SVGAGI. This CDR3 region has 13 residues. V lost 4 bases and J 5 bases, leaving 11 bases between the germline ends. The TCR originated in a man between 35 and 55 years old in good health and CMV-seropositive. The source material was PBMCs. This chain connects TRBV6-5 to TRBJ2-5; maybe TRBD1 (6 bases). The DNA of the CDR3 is TGTGCCAGCAGTTTTCCGGGACACGAGACCCAGTACTTC. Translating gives CASSFPGHETQYF.